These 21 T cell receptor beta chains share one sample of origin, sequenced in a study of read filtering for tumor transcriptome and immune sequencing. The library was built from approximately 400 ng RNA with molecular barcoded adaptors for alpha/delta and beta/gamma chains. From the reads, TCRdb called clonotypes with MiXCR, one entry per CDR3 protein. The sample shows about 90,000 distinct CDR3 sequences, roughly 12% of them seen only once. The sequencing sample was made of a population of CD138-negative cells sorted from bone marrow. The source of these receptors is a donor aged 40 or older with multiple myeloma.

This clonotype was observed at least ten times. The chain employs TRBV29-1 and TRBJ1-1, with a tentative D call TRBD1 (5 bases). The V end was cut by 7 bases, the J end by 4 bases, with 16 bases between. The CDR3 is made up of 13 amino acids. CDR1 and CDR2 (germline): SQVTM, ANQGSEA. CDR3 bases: TGCAGCGCCAATAATCCTCAGGGCACTGAAGCTTTCTTT. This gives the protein CSANNPQGTEAFF.

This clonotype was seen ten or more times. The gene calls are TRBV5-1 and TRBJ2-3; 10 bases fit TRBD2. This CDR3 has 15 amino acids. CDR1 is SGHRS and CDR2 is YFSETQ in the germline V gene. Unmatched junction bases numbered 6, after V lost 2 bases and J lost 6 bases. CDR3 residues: CASSFIAGGEDTQYF. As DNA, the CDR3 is TGCGCCAGCAGCTTTATAGCGGGAGGTGAGGATACGCAGTATTTT.

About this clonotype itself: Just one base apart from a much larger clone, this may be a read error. CDR3 sequence (DNA): TGTGCCAGCAGTTGGGACAGCAGCACAGGTACGCAGTATTTT. This codes for CASSWDSSTGTQYF. This chain joins TRBV7-9 and TRBJ2-3, with 7 bases aligning to TRBD1. CDR3 length equals 14 residues. Germline values: CDR1 SEHNR, CDR2 FQNEAQ (reference sequence).

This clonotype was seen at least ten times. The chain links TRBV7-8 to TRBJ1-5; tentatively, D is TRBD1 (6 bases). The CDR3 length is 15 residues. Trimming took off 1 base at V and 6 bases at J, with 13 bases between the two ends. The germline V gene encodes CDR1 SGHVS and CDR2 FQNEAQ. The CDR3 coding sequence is TGTGCCAGCAGCTTAGTGGCGGGGGCGGGTCAGCCCCAGCATTTT. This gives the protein CASSLVAGAGQPQHF.

The CDR3 DNA reads as TGTGCCAGCAGCTTAGATAGAGTCTCTGGGGCCAACGTCCTGACTTTC. Its translation is CASSLDRVSGANVLTF. The chain couples TRBV11-2 to TRBJ2-6; D gene unclear. The CDR3 spans 16 residues. V gave up 0 bases and J gave up 0 bases, with 6 bases separating them. Germline V gene lookup returns CDR1 SGHAT and CDR2 FQNNGV.

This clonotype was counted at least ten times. The CDR3 bases are TGTGCCATCAGTGAGTCAACCGATAACTATGGCTACACCTTC. Its translation is CAISESTDNYGYTF. The genes are TRBV10-3 and TRBJ1-2; unclear D gene. Trimming took 0 bases from V and 1 from J, leaving 6 bases between them. CDR1 ENHRY and CDR2 SYGVKD come from the germline V gene. CDR3 length: 14 amino acids.

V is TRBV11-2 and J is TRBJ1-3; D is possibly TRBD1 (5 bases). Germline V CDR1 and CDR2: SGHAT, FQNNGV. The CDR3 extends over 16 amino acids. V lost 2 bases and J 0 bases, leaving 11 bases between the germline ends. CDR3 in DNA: TGTGCCAGCAGCTTAAGGGACCCTCGCTCTGGAAACACCATATATTTT. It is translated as CASSLRDPRSGNTIYF.

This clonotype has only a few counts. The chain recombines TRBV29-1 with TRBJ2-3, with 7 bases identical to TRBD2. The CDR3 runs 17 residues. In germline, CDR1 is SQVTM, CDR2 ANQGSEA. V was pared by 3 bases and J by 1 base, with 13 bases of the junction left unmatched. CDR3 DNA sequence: TGCAGCGTTGACGTCGGCGGGAGCGGTGGTGGCACAGATACGCAGTATTTT. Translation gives CSVDVGGSGGGTDTQYF.

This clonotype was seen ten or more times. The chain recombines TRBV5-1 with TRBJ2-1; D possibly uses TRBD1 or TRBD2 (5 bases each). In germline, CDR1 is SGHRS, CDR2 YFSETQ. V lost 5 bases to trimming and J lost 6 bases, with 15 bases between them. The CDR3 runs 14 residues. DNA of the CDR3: TGCGCCAGCAGTTCGGCCGGGGCGGGCAATGAGCAGTTCTTC. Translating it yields CASSSAGAGNEQFF.

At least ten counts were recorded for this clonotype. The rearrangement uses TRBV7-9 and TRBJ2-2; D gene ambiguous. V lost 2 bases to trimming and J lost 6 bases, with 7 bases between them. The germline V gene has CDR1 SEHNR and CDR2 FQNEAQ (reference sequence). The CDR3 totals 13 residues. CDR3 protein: CASSLRASGELFF. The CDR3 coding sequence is TGTGCCAGCAGCTTACGAGCGTCCGGGGAGCTGTTTTTT.

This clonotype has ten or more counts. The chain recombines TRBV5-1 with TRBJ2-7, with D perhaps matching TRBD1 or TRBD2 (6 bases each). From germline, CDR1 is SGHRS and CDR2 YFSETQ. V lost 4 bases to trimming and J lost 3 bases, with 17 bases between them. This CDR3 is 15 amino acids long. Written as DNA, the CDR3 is TGCGCCAGCAGCCCCCATCGGGGGCAGAACTACGAGCAGTACTTC. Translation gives CASSPHRGQNYEQYF.

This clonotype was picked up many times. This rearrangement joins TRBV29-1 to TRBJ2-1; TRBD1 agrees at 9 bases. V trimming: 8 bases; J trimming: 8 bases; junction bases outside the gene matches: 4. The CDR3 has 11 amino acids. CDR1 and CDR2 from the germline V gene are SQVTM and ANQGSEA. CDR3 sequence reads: CSSGQGYEQFF. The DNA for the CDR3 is TGCAGCTCGGGACAGGGCTATGAGCAGTTCTTC.

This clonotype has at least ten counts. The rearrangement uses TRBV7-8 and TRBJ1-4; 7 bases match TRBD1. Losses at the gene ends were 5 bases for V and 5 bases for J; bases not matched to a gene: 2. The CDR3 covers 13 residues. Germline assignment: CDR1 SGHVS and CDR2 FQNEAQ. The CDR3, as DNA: TGTGCCAGCAGCCAGGACAGGAATGAAAAACTGTTTTTT. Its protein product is CASSQDRNEKLFF.

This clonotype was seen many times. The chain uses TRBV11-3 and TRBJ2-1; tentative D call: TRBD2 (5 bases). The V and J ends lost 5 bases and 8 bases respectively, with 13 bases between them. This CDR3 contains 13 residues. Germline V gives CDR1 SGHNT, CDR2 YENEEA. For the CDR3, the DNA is TGTGCCAGCAGCCCGACTATCAGGCATGAGCAGTTCTTC. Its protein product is CASSPTIRHEQFF.

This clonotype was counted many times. CDR3 region: CASSPGLAVIYEQYF. The CDR3 coding sequence is TGTGCCAGCAGCCCGGGACTAGCGGTGATCTACGAGCAGTACTTC. The rearrangement uses TRBV6-5 and TRBJ2-7; 11 positions match TRBD2. V was pared by 6 bases and J by 3 bases, with 7 bases of the junction left unmatched. Germline V gene data show CDR1 as MNHEY and CDR2 as SVGAGI. CDR3 length equals 15 residues.

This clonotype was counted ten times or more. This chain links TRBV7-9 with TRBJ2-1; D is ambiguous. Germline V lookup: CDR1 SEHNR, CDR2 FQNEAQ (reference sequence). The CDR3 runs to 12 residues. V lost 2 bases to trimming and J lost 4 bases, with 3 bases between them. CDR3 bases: TGTGCCAGCAGCTTAAGGTACAATGAGCAGTTCTTC. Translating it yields CASSLRYNEQFF. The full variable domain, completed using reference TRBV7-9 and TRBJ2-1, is DTGVSQNPRHKITKRGQNVTFRCDPISEHNRLYWYRQTLGQGPEFLTYFQNEAQLEKSRLLSDRFSAERPKGSFSTLEIQRTEQGDSAMYLCASSLRYNEQFFGPGTRLTVL.

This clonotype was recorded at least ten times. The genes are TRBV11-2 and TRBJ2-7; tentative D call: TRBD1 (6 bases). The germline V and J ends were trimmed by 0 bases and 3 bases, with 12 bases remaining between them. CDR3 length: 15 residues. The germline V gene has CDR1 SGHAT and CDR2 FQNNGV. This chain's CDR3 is CASSLEGTLFYEQYF. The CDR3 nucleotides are TGTGCCAGCAGCTTAGAAGGGACACTATTCTACGAGCAGTACTTC.

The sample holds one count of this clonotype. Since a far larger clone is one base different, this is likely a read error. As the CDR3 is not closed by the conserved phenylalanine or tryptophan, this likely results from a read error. The CDR3 DNA follows: TGTGCCAGCATGGATATTGAGCAGTTCCTC. This translates into CASMDIEQFL. The chain couples TRBV6-2 or TRBV6-3 to TRBJ2-1; D is uncertain. Trimming cost V 7 bases and J 9 bases, with 7 bases left between them. Germline assignment: CDR1 MNHEY and CDR2 SVGEGT. CDR3 size: 10 residues.

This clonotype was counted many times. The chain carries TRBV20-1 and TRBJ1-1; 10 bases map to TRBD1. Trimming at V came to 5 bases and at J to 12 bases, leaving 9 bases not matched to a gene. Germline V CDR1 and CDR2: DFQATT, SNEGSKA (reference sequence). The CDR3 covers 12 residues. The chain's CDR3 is CSALDRGAESFF. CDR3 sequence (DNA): TGCAGTGCTTTGGACAGGGGGGCTGAGTCTTTCTTT.

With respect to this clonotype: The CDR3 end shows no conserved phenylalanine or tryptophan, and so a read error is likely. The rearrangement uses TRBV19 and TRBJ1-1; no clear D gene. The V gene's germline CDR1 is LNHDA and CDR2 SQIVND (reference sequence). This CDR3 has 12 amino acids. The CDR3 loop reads CAGSDRDTEAFL. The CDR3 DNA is TGTGCCGGTAGTGACCGGGACACTGAAGCTTTCCTT.

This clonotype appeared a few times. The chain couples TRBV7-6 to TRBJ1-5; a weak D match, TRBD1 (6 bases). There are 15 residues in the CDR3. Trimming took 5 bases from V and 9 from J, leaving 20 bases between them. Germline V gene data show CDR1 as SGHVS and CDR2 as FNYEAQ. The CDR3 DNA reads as TGTGCCAGCAGCCGAGGGGGGGGGATTGGATGGCCCCAGCATTTT. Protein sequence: CASSRGGGIGWPQHF.